These 17 T cell receptor beta chains were sequenced from one sample in a study of T cell repertoires in chronic hepatitis B. Sequenced by immunoSEQ multiplex PCR; TCRdb stores in-frame clones only, minus some. The repertoire holds 450 to 700 clones, with approximately 78% as singletons. The sequencing sample was made of total CD8+ T cells from PBMCs. These receptors all stem from a human donor with chronic hepatitis B virus infection.

This clone was seen once. V and J are TRBV10-3 and TRBJ2-1, with 8 bases lining up with TRBD1. From germline, CDR1 is ENHRY and CDR2 SYGVKD. The CDR3 loop spans 17 amino acids. The J segment lost 7 bases and the V segment lost 2 bases, leaving 13 bases of the junction unmatched. CDR3 nucleotides: TGTGCCATCAGTGAGGAATTAGGCAGGGGGCTGAGAAATGAGCAGTTCTTC. Residues: CAISEELGRGLRNEQFF.

The chain uses TRBV19 and TRBJ1-1; D remains ambiguous. Deletions cut 2 bases from V and 0 bases from J, with 7 bases between. The CDR3 consists of 14 residues. Per the germline V gene, CDR1 is LNHDA and CDR2 is SQIVND (reference sequence). DNA for the CDR3: TGTGCCAGTAGTATATTCGGGGTGAACACTGAAGCTTTCTTT. As protein: CASSIFGVNTEAFF. The complete variable domain, with remaining parts taken from reference TRBV19 and TRBJ1-1, reads DGGITQSPKYLFRKEGQNVTLSCEQNLNHDAMYWYRQDPGQGLRLIYYSQIVNDFQKGDIAEGYSVSREKKESFPLTVTSAQKNPTAFYLCASSIFGVNTEAFFGQGTRLTVV.

A note on this clone: An end of the junction does not agree with germline; a read error may underlie this. The chain joins TRBV7-7 to TRBJ1-3; 9 positions agree with TRBD1. Looked up from germline, CDR1 is SSHAT and CDR2 is FNYEAQ (reference sequence). The length of the CDR3 is 16 residues. The CDR3 here is CASSLTGDRAGNTIYF. The CDR3 region has the DNA TGTGCTAGCAGCTTAACCGGGGACAGGGCCGGAAACACCATATATTTT.

This clone appeared once. This chain joins TRBV5-6 and TRBJ2-2, with D possibly being TRBD1 (6 bases). The CDR3 spans 15 residues. V was clipped by 3 bases and J by 1 base, with 10 bases between them. Germline CDR1 and CDR2: SGHDT and YYEEEE. The CDR3 nucleotides read TGTGCCAGCAGCTCCAACAGGGAGAACACCGGGGAGCTGTTTTTT. Protein sequence: CASSSNRENTGELFF. Based on the CDR3 plus reference TRBV5-6 and TRBJ2-2, the full variable domain is DAGVTQSPTHLIKTRGQQVTLRCSPKSGHDTVSWYQQALGQGPQFIFQYYEEEERQRGNFPDRFSGHQFPNYSSELNVNALLLGDSALYLCASSSNRENTGELFFGEGSRLTVL.

The CDR3 nucleotides are TGCGCCAGCCGAGAAGCAGGGGAAGGTGAGCAGTACTTC. Translation: CASREAGEGEQYF. This chain uses TRBV5-1 with TRBJ2-7; D is possibly TRBD1 (6 bases). The CDR3 totals 13 residues. V was shortened by 7 bases and J by 7 bases, with 18 bases between the two germline ends. Per the germline V gene, CDR1 is SGHRS and CDR2 is YFSETQ.

This clone was counted only a few times. The chain combines TRBV28 with TRBJ2-7; the D gene is possibly TRBD2 (5 bases). This CDR3 spans 13 amino acids. V was trimmed by 8 bases and J by 2 bases, leaving 13 bases between them. The germline V gene has CDR1 MDHEN and CDR2 SYDVKM. CDR3 nucleotides: TGTGCCAGCGGGGTAGCGAGACCCTACGAGCAGTACTTC. It yields the protein CASGVARPYEQYF.

The chain is built from TRBV11-1 and TRBJ2-3; 10 positions match TRBD2. The CDR3 covers 17 residues. J lost 6 bases, V lost 5 bases, and 14 bases had no gene match. CDR1 SGHAT and CDR2 FQDESV come from the germline V gene (reference sequence). CDR3 sequence: CASSPLELAGSSDTQYF. The CDR3 region has the DNA TGTGCCAGCAGCCCACTCGAACTAGCGGGGTCATCTGATACGCAGTATTTT.

The CDR3 DNA is TGTGCCAGCAGCCCCAGCCCGGCATGGGACACTGAAGCTTTCTTT. Its protein product is CASSPSPAWDTEAFF. J is TRBJ1-1 and V is TRBV7-9; no firm D call. The V gene lost 5 bases and the J gene lost 3 bases, with 16 bases spanning the gap. Looked up from germline, CDR1 is SEHNR and CDR2 is FQNEAQ (reference sequence). The CDR3 is 15 residues long.

J is TRBJ2-1 and V is TRBV9; TRBD1 might be the D (6 bases). Trimming removed 4 bases from V and 5 bases from J, with 13 bases in between. Germline assignment: CDR1 SGDLS and CDR2 YYNGEE. The CDR3 sequence is 14 residues long. The CDR3 nucleotides read TGTGCCAGCAGCCACCCGGACAGAGACAATGAGCAGTTCTTC. This encodes CASSHPDRDNEQFF.

J is TRBJ2-5 and V is TRBV4-1, with D possibly called TRBD1 or TRBD2 (5 bases each). This CDR3 contains 15 residues. CDR1 and CDR2 (germline): MGHRA, YSYEKL. Between the trimmed V and J ends, which lost 0 bases and 2 bases, there was a span of 10 bases. As DNA, the CDR3 is TGCGCCAGCAGCCAAGAGGGACCCTCTCAAGAGACCCAGTACTTC. This translates into CASSQEGPSQETQYF.

J is TRBJ1-4 and V is TRBV6-5; D is possibly TRBD1 (5 bases). V was pared by 2 bases and J by 12 bases, with 13 bases between. The CDR3 covers 13 residues. CDR1 and CDR2 from the germline V gene are MNHEY and SVGAGI. The CDR3 region is CASSYGTPTELFF. In DNA form, the CDR3 reads TGTGCCAGCAGTTACGGGACCCCTACGGAACTGTTTTTT.

The genes are TRBV4-2 and TRBJ2-6; D unclear. The length of the CDR3 is 16 residues. Trimming removed 0 bases at V and 0 bases at J, with 6 bases between. The germline CDR1 and CDR2 sequences are LGHNA and YNFKEQ. This CDR3 reads CASSQDRDSGANVLTF. DNA of the CDR3: TGTGCCAGCAGCCAAGATAGGGACTCTGGGGCCAACGTCCTGACTTTC.

The chain links TRBV5-6 to TRBJ1-3; D possibly corresponds to TRBD1 (5 bases). CDR1 is SGHDT and CDR2 is YYEEEE in the germline V gene. This CDR3 spans 13 amino acids. Trimming took off 3 bases at V and 2 bases at J, with 6 bases between the two ends. CDR3 amino acids: CASSSGPGNTIYF. DNA for the CDR3: TGTGCCAGCAGCTCGGGACCTGGAAACACCATATATTTT.

The chain links TRBV6-4 to TRBJ2-3; TRBD2 matches at 7 bases. J was trimmed by 0 bases and V by 3 bases; bases with no gene match: 0. In germline, CDR1 is MRHNA, CDR2 SNTAGT. The CDR3 contains 14 residues. The CDR3: CASSERGSTDTQYF. The DNA of the CDR3 is TGTGCCAGCAGTGAGCGGGGGAGCACAGATACGCAGTATTTT.

This clone was recorded once. The chain joins TRBV9 to TRBJ2-2; 7 positions agree with TRBD2. The CDR3 spans 16 residues. V trimming: 0 bases; J trimming: 5 bases; junction bases outside the gene matches: 7. Germline values: CDR1 SGDLS, CDR2 YYNGEE. This chain's CDR3 is CASSVEGGGTTGELFF. The CDR3 DNA reads as TGTGCCAGCAGCGTAGAGGGCGGGGGAACTACCGGGGAGCTGTTTTTT.

This sequence joins TRBV4-2 and TRBJ2-7; no definite D call. V was cut by 0 bases and J by 3 bases, with 12 bases left in between. The CDR3 is made up of 15 amino acids. Germline-derived CDR1 and CDR2 are LGHNA and YNFKEQ. The DNA of the CDR3 is TGTGCCAGCAGCCAAGATCCAACCTCAGGCTACGAGCAGTACTTC. Its protein product is CASSQDPTSGYEQYF.

The chain uses TRBV6-6 and TRBJ1-6; a weak D match, TRBD1 (5 bases). This CDR3 contains 15 residues. The V gene lost 6 bases and the J gene lost 8 bases, with 17 bases spanning the gap. From germline, CDR1 is MNHNY and CDR2 SVGAGI (reference sequence). The chain's CDR3 is CASRVAGTDDSPLHF. The CDR3 region has the DNA TGTGCCAGCAGAGTAGCCGGGACGGACGATTCACCCCTCCACTTT.